This TCR beta chain originates from a study of human T cells and chemical hapten exposure (dated by TCRdb to the early 2020s). Describing the broader study: Libraries were combined into a pool for sequencing, and differences in TCR yield between samples came mainly from small differences in library volumes within the pool. This study followed changes in the peripheral blood TCR repertoire in vivo during primary and secondary sensitization of alopecia patients to the hapten diphenylcyclopropenone (DPC). Each blood RNA sample was used to sequence both TCR alpha and TCR beta chains.

General conclusions and limits of the study: Repeated subsampling changed both the strength of the expansion versus patch-test correlation and the threshold at which the correlation became significant. DPC sensitization did not change how many TCRs were above 1 in 1000 frequency, and no evidence was found of alterations in global repertoire structure.

The time point label for this specimen denotes: healthy volunteer bleed at 6 weeks. Total RNA was extracted from unfractionated whole blood that had been collected in Tempus Blood RNA tubes. As TCR sequencing controls, roughly 5 healthy volunteers were used, with blood taken at day 0, 2 weeks and 6 weeks. This clonotype showed up many times. Its binding antigen is unknown. Base qualities are not provided; no much larger clone lies one nucleotide away. From the germline V gene (reference sequence), CDR1 is LGHDT and CDR2 is YNNKEL. The germline V end is reduced by 1 base and the J end by 9 bases; junction bases left unmatched: 10. The CDR3 goes from the cysteine to the phenylalanine over 16 residues. The CDR3 DNA has 48 bases and is translated from base 1. Receptor libraries were prepared by RACE. The reads were generated on a NextSeq 500. Library preparation attached unique molecular identifiers to individual cDNA molecules for quantitative, reproducible TCR counting. The study's processing was this. The median number of TCRs per sample was some 100,000, ranging from about 23,224 to 690,600. V, J and CDR3 annotation of the TCR reads was performed with the Decombinator software suite. Every sample was subsampled to the same number of TCRs (28,000) for the PS versus PT1 abundance plots. Expanded TCRs were defined as absent before sensitization and observed at least eight times at the 2-week time point. The public sequencing data were trimmed at Q25 with fastp and processed into clonotypes with MiXCR by TCRdb, which kept only in-frame beta chains. Rows are combined by CDR3 protein, so each entry shows the most common genes and DNA. The authors' filters were not applied to this entry. This sample has about 65,000 distinct CDR3 sequences in its table, and 6% to 7% of those were observed once. Just under 3.5% of the sample rests with the top ten.

The TCR comes from a female donor in good health. Some clones in this sample may be carry-over from other donors' samples. This chain is built from TRBV3-1 and TRBJ2-1; 9 of the junction bases match TRBD2. Sequenced sample: whole blood. The CDR3 sequence is CASSQVMAGGPREQFF. The nucleotides are TGTGCCAGCAGCCAAGTAATGGCGGGAGGGCCGCGTGAGCAGTTCTTC.